A selection of T cell receptor beta chains follows, all from one sample in a study of blood T cells in healthy people across ages. In TCRdb, the 5' RACE reads were re-called with MiXCR into one record per CDR3 protein. In the table there are some 1,800,000 distinct CDR3 sequences, about two fifths of which are singletons. Sequencing input: blood. These receptors were taken from a human donor in good health. Both conserved end residues are part of each CDR3. The D gene is left open where the match is weak. Not all rows give a size; the values are once, few, many and, for expanded clones, a class.

v_gene	abundance	j_gene	d_gene	CDR3nt	CDR3aa
TRBV9	-	TRBJ1-2	TRBD1	TGTGCCAGCAGCGCGCCGGAAAGAGGACAGGGTCGTGGCTACACCTTC	CASSAPERGQGRGYTF
TRBV7-7	-	TRBJ2-5	-	TGTGCCAGCAGTTCAACCGTCCGGGGAGAGACCCAGTACTTC	CASSSTVRGETQYF
TRBV7-8	-	TRBJ2-7	-	TGTGCCAGCAGCTTAGGGGGAGGGGGAGTCTGCGAGCAGTACTTC	CASSLGGGGVCEQYF
TRBV20-1	-	TRBJ2-1	TRBD2	TGCAGTGCTAGCCGCCTAGCGGGGGGTGACAATGAGCAGTTCTTC	CSASRLAGGDNEQFF
TRBV12-3/TRBV12-4	few	TRBJ2-7	-	TGTGCCAGCAGGCAAGGAGGGGACGAGCAGTACTTC	CASRQGGDEQYF
TRBV5-1	few	TRBJ2-1	TRBD1	TGCGCCAGCAGGGGGACAGACTCGTACAATGAGCAGTTCTTC	CASRGTDSYNEQFF
TRBV18	-	TRBJ2-7	-	TGTGTCAGCTCCCACGAATCGGACGAGCAGTACTTC	CVSSHESDEQYF
TRBV2	few	TRBJ1-5	-	TGTGCCAGCAGTGAATGGAATCAGCCCCAGCATTTT	CASSEWNQPQHF
TRBV20-1	once	TRBJ2-5	-	TGCAGTGCTATTCTAGAGACCCAGTACTTC	CSAILETQYF
TRBV9	-	TRBJ2-4	-	TGTGCCAGCTCTTACTCCGGGGCCCCCGGCCAAAACATTCAGTACTTC	CASSYSGAPGQNIQYF
TRBV29-1	-	TRBJ1-2	-	TGCAGCGTCATAGGGACGGACTATGGCTACACCTTC	CSVIGTDYGYTF
TRBV4-2	once	TRBJ2-7	TRBD2	TGTGCCAGCAGCCGTGAAGCGGGGGGGACCTACGAGCAGTACTTC	CASSREAGGTYEQYF
TRBV12-3/TRBV12-4	few	TRBJ1-2	-	TGTGCCAGCAGTCCTGGACGGAAGCATTATGGCTACACCTTC	CASSPGRKHYGYTF
TRBV7-8	few	TRBJ2-5	TRBD2	TGTGCCAGCAGCTTATTAGGTCTAGCGGTTATTCAAGAGACCCAGTACTTC	CASSLLGLAVIQETQYF
TRBV28	-	TRBJ2-4	TRBD2	TGTGCCAGCAGGCTCCCGGGGGGAGGCAACGAGCAGTACTTT	CASRLPGGGNEQYF
TRBV20-1	few	TRBJ2-1	TRBD1	TGCAGTGCTTTCCGGACAGGCTACAATGAGCAGTTCTTC	CSAFRTGYNEQFF
TRBV12-3/TRBV12-4	few	TRBJ1-5	TRBD1	TGTGCCAGCAGACACAGGGGGCGCGGGCAGCCCCAGCATTTT	CASRHRGRGQPQHF
TRBV3-1	-	TRBJ1-6	-	TGTGCCAGCAGACAAACAGGTTCACCCCTCCACTTT	CASRQTGSPLHF
TRBV4-3	-	TRBJ2-6	-	TGCGCCAGCAGCCAAGATTCGCGCAGGGGATCTGGGGCCAACGTCCTGACTTTC	CASSQDSRRGSGANVLTF
TRBV20-1	few	TRBJ1-2	-	TGCAGTGCTAGGAGACAGAATGGCTACACCTTC	CSARRQNGYTF
TRBV20-1	-	TRBJ2-5	TRBD2	TGCAGTGCCCAGAAACTAGCGGGGGGGCAAGAGACCCAGTACTTC	CSAQKLAGGQETQYF
TRBV20-1	-	TRBJ2-3	TRBD2	TGCAGTGCTAGAGATCATGTAGCGGGAGCAGATACGCAGTATTTT	CSARDHVAGADTQYF
TRBV11-2	-	TRBJ2-7	TRBD1	TGTGCCAGCAGCTTAGAATTAGGGACAGGGTCCCTCCCTAGTTACGAGCAGTACTTC	CASSLELGTGSLPSYEQYF
TRBV6-2/TRBV6-3	-	TRBJ2-7	-	TGTGCCAGCAGTTACTTCGACTCAAAAGGGGCCTCCTACGAGCAGTACTTC	CASSYFDSKGASYEQYF
TRBV12-3/TRBV12-4	-	TRBJ2-3	TRBD2	TGTGCCAGCAGTCCCGCCGGCCTAGCGGGGACCACAGATACGCAGTATTTT	CASSPAGLAGTTDTQYF
TRBV6-6	-	TRBJ2-3	TRBD2	TGTGCCAGCAGACCCCGACTAGCAGGTGCAGATACGCAGTATTTT	CASRPRLAGADTQYF
TRBV30	-	TRBJ2-5	TRBD1	TGTGCCTCCTACAGGGGGCAGGTGGAGACCCAGTACTTC	CASYRGQVETQYF